The rows below give T cell receptor beta chains drawn from one sample of a study of cytomegalovirus exposure and HLA in healthy donors. The method was immunoSEQ multiplex PCR; TCRdb's version includes in-frame clones alone and lacks a portion of them. The sample consists of tens of thousands of clones, around 69% of them appearing once. The sequenced sample consisted of PBMCs. These receptors were obtained from a man aged 30 to 45 in good health and CMV-seronegative. The CDR3 runs from the conserved cysteine through the conserved F or W. The order of the fields is D gene, J gene, CDR3 length, clone size, V gene, CDR3 DNA, CDR3 protein. The D gene is left open where the match is weak. Clone size, where shown, is once, few, many, or a class for clones that have expanded.

D: .; J: TRBJ1-4; length: 15; size: .; V: TRBV30; DNA: TGTGCCTGGAGTGCTTCGATGGGTAGGGGTGAAAAACTGTTTTTT; CDR3: CAWSASMGRGEKLFF
D: .; J: TRBJ1-1; length: 16; size: .; V: TRBV5-1; DNA: TGCGCCAGCAGCTGGGAGGGTTCACAGGGCGGTTCTGAAGCTTTCTTT; CDR3: CASSWEGSQGGSEAFF
D: .; J: TRBJ2-7; length: 15; size: .; V: TRBV11-2; DNA: TGTGCCAGCAGCTTAGATCGAGGGGGAACCTACGAGCAGTACTTC; CDR3: CASSLDRGGTYEQYF
D: .; J: TRBJ2-7; length: 14; size: .; V: TRBV18; DNA: TGTGCCAGCTCGCTTGGGGGGGCAGCCTACGAGCAGTACTTC; CDR3: CASSLGGAAYEQYF
D: .; J: TRBJ2-5; length: 15; size: few; V: TRBV9; DNA: TGTGCCAGCAGCGTATTAGGGGGATCACAAGAGACCCAGTACTTC; CDR3: CASSVLGGSQETQYF
D: TRBD2; J: TRBJ2-7; length: 15; size: few; V: TRBV13; DNA: TGTGCCAGCAGCTCACGACTAGCGGGAAACTACGAGCAGTACTTC; CDR3: CASSSRLAGNYEQYF
D: .; J: TRBJ2-4; length: 19; size: .; V: TRBV21-1; DNA: TGTGCCAGCAACCCACCTAGGCGAGGGGGCGTATCTCCCAAAAACATTCAGTACTTC; CDR3: CASNPPRRGGVSPKNIQYF
D: .; J: TRBJ2-5; length: 13; size: .; V: TRBV7-2; DNA: TGTGCCAGCACGCGAACCGGCCAAGAGACCCAGTACTTC; CDR3: CASTRTGQETQYF
D: .; J: TRBJ1-2; length: 11; size: .; V: TRBV28; DNA: TGTGCCAGCAGCTGGGCGAATGGCTACACCTTC; CDR3: CASSWANGYTF
D: .; J: TRBJ2-5; length: 15; size: .; V: TRBV29-1; DNA: TGCAGCGTTCGGGGGGCTAGCGGAACCAAAGAGACCCAGTACTTC; CDR3: CSVRGASGTKETQYF
D: TRBD2; J: TRBJ2-3; length: 15; size: .; V: TRBV7-2; DNA: TGTGCCAGCAGCCGCGCGGGGGGCTGGACAGATACGCAGTATTTT; CDR3: CASSRAGGWTDTQYF
D: .; J: TRBJ1-1; length: 14; size: few; V: TRBV11-2; DNA: TGTGCCAGCAGCTTAGATCGGGGGGGCACTGAAGCTTTCTTT; CDR3: CASSLDRGGTEAFF
D: TRBD1; J: TRBJ1-2; length: 15; size: .; V: TRBV6-4; DNA: TGTGCCAGCAGTGAGAGACAGGGGGATAACTATGGCTACACCTTC; CDR3: CASSERQGDNYGYTF
D: TRBD1; J: TRBJ2-1; length: 14; size: .; V: TRBV11-3; DNA: TGTGCCAGCAGTCTAAGGACAGGTGCGGATGAGCAGTTCTTC; CDR3: CASSLRTGADEQFF
D: .; J: TRBJ2-1; length: 15; size: few; V: TRBV6-5; DNA: TGTGCCAGCAGCACGGACTACCGCTCCTACAATGAGCAGTTCTTC; CDR3: CASSTDYRSYNEQFF
D: .; J: TRBJ1-3; length: 15; size: .; V: TRBV21-1; DNA: TGTGCCAGCAGCAAACGACAGGGCTTTGGAAACACCATATATTTT; CDR3: CASSKRQGFGNTIYF
D: .; J: TRBJ2-5; length: 14; size: .; V: TRBV11-2; DNA: TGTGCCAGCAGCTTGCAACACGGGAAAGAGACCCAGTACTTC; CDR3: CASSLQHGKETQYF
D: .; J: TRBJ2-3; length: 15; size: .; V: TRBV7-9; DNA: TGTGCCAGCAGCTTAGCGTTGACAAGAACAGATACGCAGTATTTT; CDR3: CASSLALTRTDTQYF
D: .; J: TRBJ2-2; length: 14; size: .; V: TRBV27; DNA: TGTGCCAGCAGTTTTTCCAGAAACACCGGGGAGCTGTTTTTT; CDR3: CASSFSRNTGELFF
D: .; J: TRBJ1-1; length: 14; size: .; V: TRBV6-1; DNA: TGTGCCAGCAGCTTGAGGCAGAGTCTCGCTGAAGCTTTCTTT; CDR3: CASSLRQSLAEAFF
D: TRBD1; J: TRBJ2-5; length: 17; size: .; V: TRBV7-6; DNA: TGTGCCAGCAGCTTACTTTCGAGGGGACGCAGGGGGGAGACCCAGTACTTC; CDR3: CASSLLSRGRRGETQYF
D: TRBD1; J: TRBJ1-1; length: 15; size: .; V: TRBV5-1; DNA: TGCGCCAGCAACCGACAGGGAGGTCCGAACACTGAAGCTTTCTTT; CDR3: CASNRQGGPNTEAFF
D: .; J: TRBJ1-1; length: 13; size: .; V: TRBV7-7; DNA: TGTGCTAGCAGCCCAGACATGAACACTGAAGCTTTCTTT; CDR3: CASSPDMNTEAFF
D: TRBD1; J: TRBJ1-2; length: 16; size: .; V: TRBV28; DNA: TGTGCCAGCAACGTCGCCGGGGACAGAGCTAACTATGGCTACACCTTC; CDR3: CASNVAGDRANYGYTF
D: TRBD2; J: TRBJ2-2; length: 14; size: .; V: TRBV29-1; DNA: TGCAGCGCCGGACTAGCGGGAGAGCCCGGGGAGCTGTTTTTT; CDR3: CSAGLAGEPGELFF
D: TRBD1; J: TRBJ2-1; length: 14; size: .; V: TRBV5-1; DNA: TGCGCCAGCAGCTTGGCCAAGACAGGGTATGAGCAGTTCTTC; CDR3: CASSLAKTGYEQFF
D: .; J: TRBJ2-7; length: 15; size: .; V: TRBV27; DNA: TGTGCCAGCAGTTTATCGCGGACAATCTCCTACGAGCAGTACTTC; CDR3: CASSLSRTISYEQYF
D: TRBD2; J: TRBJ2-2; length: 17; size: many; V: TRBV25-1; DNA: TGTGCCAGCAGCCGAACAACTAGCGGGAGGAACACCGGGGAGCTGTTTTTT; CDR3: CASSRTTSGRNTGELFF
D: .; J: TRBJ2-7; length: 14; size: .; V: TRBV6-1; DNA: TGTGCCAGCAGTTTACGGACTACCTCCTACGAGCAGTACTTC; CDR3: CASSLRTTSYEQYF
D: TRBD1; J: TRBJ2-1; length: 14; size: .; V: TRBV11-1; DNA: TGTGCCAGCAGCCGGACAGGCAACTACAATGAGCAGTTCTTC; CDR3: CASSRTGNYNEQFF
D: .; J: TRBJ1-1; length: 16; size: .; V: TRBV5-1; DNA: TGCGCCAGCAGCTTGGGACTCTCCGGAGGGGACACTGAAGCTTTCTTT; CDR3: CASSLGLSGGDTEAFF
D: TRBD1; J: TRBJ2-3; length: 14; size: .; V: TRBV6-6; DNA: TGTGCCAGCAGCCCGGGACAGCCTTCAGATACGCAGTATTTT; CDR3: CASSPGQPSDTQYF
D: TRBD1; J: TRBJ2-1; length: 15; size: .; V: TRBV11-3; DNA: TGTGCCAGCAGCTTAGGGACAGGGGTCTACAATGAGCAGTTCTTC; CDR3: CASSLGTGVYNEQFF
D: .; J: TRBJ1-2; length: 13; size: .; V: TRBV6-6; DNA: TGTGCCAGCAGTTACTCGAACGGCTATGGCTACACCTTC; CDR3: CASSYSNGYGYTF
D: .; J: TRBJ2-5; length: 14; size: .; V: TRBV27; DNA: TGTGCCAGCAGTAGGATGCTGGGGGGAGAGACCCAGTACTTC; CDR3: CASSRMLGGETQYF
D: TRBD1; J: TRBJ2-3; length: 16; size: .; V: TRBV27; DNA: TGTGCCAGCAGTACTCGACAGGGGGATAGCACAGATACGCAGTATTTT; CDR3: CASSTRQGDSTDTQYF
D: TRBD1; J: TRBJ1-2; length: 13; size: .; V: TRBV7-3; DNA: TGTGCCAGCAGCACACGAACAGGGGATGGCTACACCTTC; CDR3: CASSTRTGDGYTF
D: .; J: TRBJ2-5; length: 14; size: .; V: TRBV18; DNA: TGTGCCAGCTCACGCCGGACAGAGCAAGAGACCCAGTACTTC; CDR3: CASSRRTEQETQYF
D: .; J: TRBJ1-5; length: 15; size: few; V: TRBV9; DNA: TGTGCCAGCAGCTCCACCGGGTTGGGCAATCAGCCCCAGCATTTT; CDR3: CASSSTGLGNQPQHF
D: .; J: TRBJ2-7; length: 14; size: .; V: TRBV4-1; DNA: TGCGCCAGCAGCCAAGACGGAGGGGCTGACGAGCAGTACTTC; CDR3: CASSQDGGADEQYF
D: TRBD1; J: TRBJ2-5; length: 14; size: few; V: TRBV6-4; DNA: TGTGCCAGCAGTGCCGACAGGGGATCAGAGACCCAGTACTTC; CDR3: CASSADRGSETQYF
D: TRBD1; J: TRBJ1-2; length: 14; size: .; V: TRBV28; DNA: TGTGCCAGCAGTCCCCGACAGGGGTACTATGGCTACACCTTC; CDR3: CASSPRQGYYGYTF
D: .; J: TRBJ2-2; length: 14; size: few; V: TRBV10-1; DNA: TGCGCCAGCAGTGAACAGCCGAACACCGGGGAGCTGTTTTTT; CDR3: CASSEQPNTGELFF
D: .; J: TRBJ2-7; length: 17; size: .; V: TRBV4-1; DNA: TGCGCCAGCAGCCAAGCCCCAGGTGGAGGAGGTGGCTACGAGCAGTACTTC; CDR3: CASSQAPGGGGGYEQYF
D: TRBD2; J: TRBJ2-1; length: 17; size: .; V: TRBV7-6; DNA: TGTGCCAGCAGCTTAGCGAGCGGGAGACTGGTGGGCAATGAGCAGTTCTTC; CDR3: CASSLASGRLVGNEQFF